This TCR beta chain was obtained from a study of beta chain features in type 1 diabetes (dated by TCRdb to 2016 to 2019). Notes on the research overall: Patients and healthy donors did not differ in mean age, gender distribution, total cell number or subset yield. A total of 90 million to 130 million sorted cells were examined across all samples, and a strong correlation was observed between cell number per subset and RNA yield. In the study, recently diagnosed type 1 diabetes patients and matched healthy donors were compared on the TCRB repertoires of their sorted circulating CD4+ T cell subsets. Regulatory and stem cell-like memory subsets were obtained from only 8 patients and roughly eight healthy donors, while naive and central memory subsets were obtained from all 30 or so donors.

CDR1 is given as SGHVS and CDR2 as FNYEAQ, both from the germline V gene. Trimming removed 5 bases from V and 4 bases from J; the gene matches leave 10 bases unexplained. From cysteine to phenylalanine, the CDR3 is 16 amino acids long. The entry retains the CDR3 DNA only, 48 bases that are in frame from base 1. The entire amount of isolated RNA was reverse transcribed using the High Capacity cDNA Reverse Transcription Kit, so the sequenced TCRB transcripts were expressed ones. Deep immunoSEQ sequencing was performed on naive, central memory and regulatory T cell samples, with an average of roughly 3.5 million total reads per sample. Sorted cells were lysed in RLT buffer, and RNA was extracted using DNase-treated RNeasy Micro or Mini kits according to cell number. Each cell subset was processed separately to prevent cross-contamination, with patient and healthy donor samples processed together. The immunoSEQ multiplex PCR was used to amplify TCRB sequences from cDNA, generating 87-bp fragments that spanned the CDR3 region. The amplicons were sequenced using the Illumina HiSeq platform. The authors' analysis ran thus. PCR bias was computationally corrected using synthetic template baselines, reads within Hamming distance 2 were collapsed, and singletons that could not be merged were discarded. Reads were aligned against IMGT to assign V, D and J genes, CDR3 length and insertions or deletions at six rearrangement sites. Within each subset, clonotype counts were normalized to sorted cell number, and only after that were true diversity and Gini coefficients computed with the tcR R package. The overlap coefficient, calculated on TCRB nucleotide sequences, was used to measure repertoire sharing. Out-of-frame TCRB sequences from naive cells were analyzed to stand in for the pre-selection repertoire. Held by TCRdb, this immuneACCESS table contains in-frame sequences only and omits some clones. Under half of the omission traces to an unresolved V gene where checked; the cause of the rest is unknown. The V and J calls and clone size are taken from that table; D and trimming were inferred from the DNA. The sample records 140,000 to 150,000 clones, about 10% of which are singletons. The ten largest clonotypes hold 1% to 1.5% of the sample.

Regarding this clone: Its antigen has not been determined. Base qualities are not provided; no much larger clone lies one nucleotide away.

From each donor, a single peripheral blood sample of roughly 0.11 L on average was drawn into heparinised tubes. A BD FACSAria II was used to sort naive, central memory, regulatory and stem cell-like memory CD4+ T cells with a panel that included CD45RO, CCR7, CD25, CD127, CD95 and CD27. Every sorted population had a purity above 95%. PBMCs were separated immediately by Lymphoprep density gradient centrifugation and were stained directly, without being cultured. Samples were stained and sorted in pairs, with one healthy donor and one patient per experiment, so that batch effects were minimized. Broad study findings and their caveats: At VDJ recombination sites, type 1 diabetes patients had fewer insertions and more deleted nucleotides, which implies abnormalities in thymic rearrangement. HLA sub-analyses involved small numbers of individuals, so any influence of HLA type on TCRB rearrangement remained unresolved. Naive, central memory and regulatory TCRB repertoires appeared to be more similar among patients than among healthy donors. Sequencing cDNA rather than genomic DNA could over-represent highly expressing activated cells, although activation and CD3 levels did not differ between groups. PCR might favor shorter templates, but patient and control samples were amplified and corrected together, so any skew would affect both groups equally. Type 1 diabetes patients showed a moderate but significant shortening of TCRB CDR3 length in all four CD4+ subsets.

The chain is assembled from TRBV7-6 and TRBJ2-1, with 8 bases aligning to TRBD2. Material for sequencing was naive CD4+ T cells from blood. Sample cell subset or site, as interpreted from the label and publication: true naive CD4+ T cells. This clonotype was obtained from a man aged 18 to 30 in good health. The bases are TGTGCCAGCAGCCACCCGGGACTAGTTACTTACAATGAGCAGTTCTTC. It codes for CASSHPGLVTYNEQFF.